A selection of T cell receptor beta chains follows, all from one sample in a study of shared clonotypes between healthy human individuals. Sequencing used immunoSEQ multiplex PCR; TCRdb keeps in-frame clones, though not all of them. The data contain about 520,000 clones, about 96% of them seen just once; the ten biggest clones take up about 0.067%. The specimen was naive CD4+ T cells sorted from blood. Receptors originate from a woman aged 25 to 45 in good health. CDR3s include the opening cysteine and the closing phenylalanine or tryptophan. The D gene is left open where the match is weak. Only some rows state a clone size, as once, few, many or a class for expanded clones.

j_gene: TRBJ1-2
v_gene: TRBV28
d_gene: NA
abundance: NA
CDR3nt: TGTGCCAGCAGTCCCAACAGGGATGGCGACTATGGCTACACCTTC
CDR3aa: CASSPNRDGDYGYTF

j_gene: TRBJ2-7
v_gene: TRBV28
d_gene: TRBD1
abundance: NA
CDR3nt: TGTGCCAGCAGTACAACCGGGACAGGGGACTCCTACGAGCAGTACTTC
CDR3aa: CASSTTGTGDSYEQYF

j_gene: TRBJ1-4
v_gene: TRBV18
d_gene: NA
abundance: NA
CDR3nt: TGTGCCAGCTCACCACCGGGGGCAGGTGAAAAACTGTTTTTT
CDR3aa: CASSPPGAGEKLFF

j_gene: TRBJ1-2
v_gene: TRBV7-9
d_gene: TRBD1
abundance: NA
CDR3nt: TGTGCCAGCAGCAATCAACAGGGGGCTGGGGATGGCTACACCTTC
CDR3aa: CASSNQQGAGDGYTF

j_gene: TRBJ2-1
v_gene: TRBV5-1
d_gene: TRBD1
abundance: NA
CDR3nt: TGCGCCAGCAGACGGACAGGGCGGGACAATGAGCAGTTCTTC
CDR3aa: CASRRTGRDNEQFF

j_gene: TRBJ2-7
v_gene: TRBV5-4
d_gene: NA
abundance: NA
CDR3nt: TGTGCCAGCAGCTCTTCAGCGATTAGCTCCTACGAGCAGTACTTC
CDR3aa: CASSSSAISSYEQYF

j_gene: TRBJ1-5
v_gene: TRBV10-3
d_gene: TRBD1
abundance: NA
CDR3nt: TGTGCCATCACCCATTATGGGACAGAGCCGAGCAATCAGCCCCAGCATTTT
CDR3aa: CAITHYGTEPSNQPQHF

j_gene: TRBJ2-5
v_gene: TRBV6-5
d_gene: TRBD2
abundance: NA
CDR3nt: TGTGCCAGCAGTAGCGGGAGCGTGGAGACCCAGTACTTC
CDR3aa: CASSSGSVETQYF

j_gene: TRBJ1-5
v_gene: TRBV28
d_gene: NA
abundance: NA
CDR3nt: TGTGCCAGCACCAGGGGTCTTGGGGGCAGCAATCAGCCCCAGCATTTT
CDR3aa: CASTRGLGGSNQPQHF

j_gene: TRBJ1-2
v_gene: TRBV27
d_gene: NA
abundance: NA
CDR3nt: TGTGCCAGCGGCCCTAGACCACGGGGGGGGGACTATGGCTACACCTTC
CDR3aa: CASGPRPRGGDYGYTF

j_gene: TRBJ2-1
v_gene: TRBV19
d_gene: TRBD2
abundance: NA
CDR3nt: TGTGCCAGTAGTATAGAGGCGGGAGATCTTTACAATGAGCAGTTCTTC
CDR3aa: CASSIEAGDLYNEQFF

j_gene: TRBJ2-7
v_gene: TRBV2
d_gene: TRBD1
abundance: NA
CDR3nt: TGTGCCAGCAGTGAGCTTGGATGGGACAGGGGGCCTTACGAGCAGTACTTC
CDR3aa: CASSELGWDRGPYEQYF

j_gene: TRBJ2-2
v_gene: TRBV11-2
d_gene: NA
abundance: NA
CDR3nt: TGTGCCAGCAGCTTAGATACGCTTACCGGGGAGCTGTTTTTT
CDR3aa: CASSLDTLTGELFF

j_gene: TRBJ2-7
v_gene: TRBV14
d_gene: NA
abundance: NA
CDR3nt: TGTGCCAGCAGCCAAACCCCCGGCGAGCAGTACTTC
CDR3aa: CASSQTPGEQYF

j_gene: TRBJ1-2
v_gene: TRBV28
d_gene: TRBD1
abundance: NA
CDR3nt: TGTGCCAGCAGTTCACAGGGGGTTTCCTATGGCTACACCTTC
CDR3aa: CASSSQGVSYGYTF

j_gene: TRBJ2-7
v_gene: TRBV5-1
d_gene: TRBD2
abundance: once
CDR3nt: TGCGCCAGCAGGAGTCTAGCGGGTACCTACGAGCAGTACTTC
CDR3aa: CASRSLAGTYEQYF

j_gene: TRBJ1-1
v_gene: TRBV28
d_gene: NA
abundance: NA
CDR3nt: TGTGCCAGCACCTTATCCGGGGTTAACACTGAAGCTTTCTTT
CDR3aa: CASTLSGVNTEAFF

j_gene: TRBJ2-6
v_gene: TRBV5-1
d_gene: TRBD1
abundance: NA
CDR3nt: TGCGCCAGCAGCGCCCGGACAGGGGGTAACGTCCTGACTTTC
CDR3aa: CASSARTGGNVLTF

j_gene: TRBJ2-7
v_gene: TRBV6-5
d_gene: NA
abundance: few
CDR3nt: TGTGCCAGCAGGGGCTTGTCGGCGGGGCAGTACTTC
CDR3aa: CASRGLSAGQYF

j_gene: TRBJ1-1
v_gene: TRBV5-1
d_gene: NA
abundance: NA
CDR3nt: TGCGCCAGCAGCGACAGGAACACTGAAGCTTTCTTT
CDR3aa: CASSDRNTEAFF